These 19 T cell receptor beta chains came from one sample sequenced in a study of T cells in Graves' hyperthyroidism and ophthalmopathy. What was amplified from RNA transcripts were TCR beta CDR3 regions. A first-round RT-PCR of the TCR CDR3 used the HTBI primer set. TCRdb analysed the multiplex PCR reads with MiXCR anew, one entry per CDR3 protein. The table lists some 490,000 distinct CDR3 sequences, roughly 15% of them singletons. Material: blood. All receptors come from a woman aged 25 to 39 with Graves' ophthalmopathy.

This clonotype turned up a few times. The chain couples TRBV29-1 to TRBJ2-3; 7 nucleotides line up with TRBD2. The CDR3 sequence is 13 residues long. Germline V gene data show CDR1 as SQVTM and CDR2 as ANQGSEA. V lost 6 bases and J lost 2; bases outside the gene matches: 5. The CDR3, as DNA: TGCAGCGTAGGGGACTATGACACAGATACGCAGTATTTT. The encoded protein is CSVGDYDTDTQYF.

This clonotype has a handful of counts. A much larger clone differs from this one at a single base, so this may be a read error. The chain recombines TRBV9 with TRBJ2-3; D gene uncertain. The CDR3 is 13 residues long. The germline gives CDR1 SGDLS, CDR2 YYNGEE. V lost 0 bases to trimming and J lost 1 base, with 3 bases between them. The CDR3 reads CASSVDGTDTQYF. The CDR3 DNA sequence: TGTGCCAGCAGCGTAGACGGCACAGATACGCAGTATTTT.

This clonotype appeared a few times. The chain combines TRBV28 with TRBJ2-2; no firm D call. V lost 4 bases to trimming and J lost 3 bases, with 3 bases between them. This CDR3 is 12 amino acids long. Germline V gene lookup returns CDR1 MDHEN and CDR2 SYDVKM. CDR3 in DNA: TGTGCCAGCAGTTCACACACCGGGGAGCTGTTTTTT. The encoded protein is CASSSHTGELFF. Variable domain in full (rest from reference TRBV28 and TRBJ2-2): DVKVTQSSRYLVKRTGEKVFLECVQDMDHENMFWYRQDPGLGLRLIYFSYDVKMKEKGDIPEGYSVSREKKERFSLILESASTNQTSMYLCASSSHTGELFFGEGSRLTVL.

This clonotype was detected a few times. The chain links TRBV28 to TRBJ2-1; tentative D call: TRBD1 (5 bases). Germline CDR1 reads MDHEN; CDR2 reads SYDVKM. The V end lost 2 bases, the J end lost 8 bases, and 10 bases lay between the germline ends. The CDR3 spans 13 residues. CDR3 nucleotides: TGTGCCAGCAGTTTACAGGGCCAGGATGAGCAGTTCTTC. Its protein is CASSLQGQDEQFF.

This clonotype was counted a few times. The chain has TRBV12-3 or TRBV12-4 and TRBJ1-1; D is possibly TRBD1 (5 bases). The CDR3 runs 13 residues. V gave up 5 bases and J gave up 8 bases, with 15 bases separating them. The CDR3 DNA reads TGTGCCAGCAGTAGTAGGGCTGGGGGAGAAGCTTTCTTT. Its translation is CASSSRAGGEAFF.

This clonotype was found many times. This sequence joins TRBV3-1 and TRBJ2-3, with D possibly TRBD1 on 5 matching bases. The CDR3 runs 15 residues. The V end was cut by 0 bases, the J end by 3 bases, with 10 bases between. Germline-derived CDR1 and CDR2 are LGHDT and YNNKEL (reference sequence). CDR3 DNA: TGTGCCAGCAGCCAAGATCCCCGACAGACAGATACGCAGTATTTT. Translation gives CASSQDPRQTDTQYF.

This clonotype has only a few counts. The chain joins TRBV6-2 or TRBV6-3 to TRBJ2-5; TRBD1 agrees at 7 bases. This CDR3 is built from 15 residues. Germline CDR1 MNHEY, CDR2 SVGEGT. V gave up 0 bases and J gave up 2 bases; unmatched junction bases: 3. The CDR3 DNA reads as TGTGCCAGCAGTTACTCACTGGGACAGCAAGAGACCCAGTACTTC. Translating gives CASSYSLGQQETQYF.

This clonotype showed up many times. CDR3 bases: TGTGCCAGCATCTTCTCCGGGACTAGGATGTCGGGTGAGCAGTTCTTC. Its protein is CASIFSGTRMSGEQFF. The V and J genes are TRBV5-6 and TRBJ2-1; TRBD2 matches at 8 bases. The length of the CDR3 is 16 residues. In germline, CDR1 is SGHDT, CDR2 YYEEEE. V lost 6 bases and J lost 9; bases outside the gene matches: 17.

The chain joins TRBV6-1 to TRBJ1-1, with D uncertain. The CDR3 has 15 residues. The V gene lost 2 bases and the J gene lost 4 bases, with 14 bases spanning the gap. Looked up from germline, CDR1 is MNHNS and CDR2 is SASEGT. CDR3 protein: CASSEQRVLGTEAFF. The CDR3 region has the DNA TGTGCCAGCAGTGAACAACGGGTCCTGGGCACTGAAGCTTTCTTT.

Ten or more counts support this clonotype. The chain joins TRBV7-2 to TRBJ1-5; maybe TRBD1 (6 bases). Germline CDR1 SGHTA, CDR2 FQGNSA. The CDR3 totals 15 residues. Trimming stripped 1 base from V and 5 bases from J, with 12 bases between. DNA of the CDR3: TGTGCCAGCAGCTTAGAACAGGGAAGGGATCAGCCCCAGCATTTT. Amino acids: CASSLEQGRDQPQHF.

Many counts were recorded for this clonotype. The J gene is TRBJ2-1, the V gene TRBV24-1; 9 positions agree with TRBD2. The CDR3 is made up of 16 amino acids. The germline CDR1 and CDR2 sequences are KGHDR and SFDVKD. The ends lost 3 bases at V and 8 bases at J; junction bases unmatched: 10. The CDR3 sequence is CATSDHNSGSTDEQFF. In DNA, the CDR3 is TGTGCCACCAGTGATCATAATAGCGGGAGTACGGATGAGCAGTTCTTC.

The CDR3 spells CASSQERASSTDTQYF. CDR3 nucleotide sequence: TGCGCCAGCAGCCAAGAACGAGCCTCTAGCACAGATACGCAGTATTTT. The gene calls are TRBV4-3 and TRBJ2-3, with D uncertain. The germline V gene encodes CDR1 LGHNA and CDR2 YSLEER. CDR3 length: 16 residues. The V end lost 0 bases, the J end lost 0 bases, and 10 bases lay between the germline ends.

This clonotype was observed a handful of times. This chain links TRBV7-2 with TRBJ2-7; D is unresolved. Germline CDR1 reads SGHTA; CDR2 reads FQGNSA. The CDR3 consists of 15 residues. Trimming cost V 0 bases and J 5 bases, with 14 bases left between them. CDR3 loop: CASSLALEVGNEQYF. CDR3 bases: TGTGCCAGCAGCTTAGCCTTAGAGGTGGGGAACGAGCAGTACTTC.

In its sample, this clonotype was seen many times. The chain has TRBV18 and TRBJ2-1; unclear D gene. Trimming left V 2 bases short and J 7 bases short, with 9 bases between. Germline values: CDR1 KGHSH, CDR2 LQKENI. The CDR3 runs to 13 residues. The CDR3 loop reads CASSPSTTNEQFF. The CDR3 DNA is TGTGCCAGCTCACCATCAACTACTAATGAGCAGTTCTTC.

This clonotype was detected many times. The chain carries TRBV5-1 and TRBJ2-1; D unclear. Germline V lookup: CDR1 SGHRS, CDR2 YFSETQ. V was clipped by 4 bases and J by 6 bases, with 11 bases between them. The CDR3 spans 13 residues. CDR3 region: CASSPGQPNEQFF. CDR3 DNA: TGCGCCAGCAGCCCCGGGCAGCCCAATGAGCAGTTCTTC.

The table lists this clonotype with many counts. V is TRBV27 and J is TRBJ2-2; D remains unclear. V was clipped by 7 bases and J by 5 bases, with 17 bases between them. CDR3 length: 15 residues. Germline V gene data show CDR1 as MNHEY and CDR2 as SMNVEV (reference sequence). CDR3 DNA: TGTGCCAGCAATACGATCGTAAGGGATACCGGGGAGCTGTTTTTT. It codes for CASNTIVRDTGELFF.

V is TRBV28 and J is TRBJ1-6, with 10 bases identical to TRBD1. The germline V gene encodes CDR1 MDHEN and CDR2 SYDVKM. The CDR3 runs 14 residues. V shed 2 bases, J shed 10 bases, and the junction held 2 bases outside the gene matches. In DNA form, the CDR3 reads TGTGCCAGCAGTTTAACGACAGGGGGCTCACCCCTCCACTTT. Amino acids: CASSLTTGGSPLHF.

The table lists this clonotype with a few counts. The chain joins TRBV7-6 to TRBJ2-6; TRBD2 matches 13 bases. CDR3 length: 18 amino acids. Germline V CDR1 and CDR2: SGHVS, FNYEAQ. The ends lost 5 bases at V and 0 bases at J; junction bases unmatched: 4. CDR3 in DNA: TGTGCCAGCAGCCCAGGACTAGCGGGGGTCTCTGGGGCCAACGTCCTGACTTTC. It specifies CASSPGLAGVSGANVLTF. Full variable domain (missing parts from reference TRBV7-6 and TRBJ2-6): GAGVSQSPRYKVTKRGQDVALRCDPISGHVSLYWYRQALGQGPEFLTYFNYEAQQDKSGLPNDRFSAERPEGSISTLTIQRTEQRDSAMYRCASSPGLAGVSGANVLTFGAGSRLTVL.

This chain uses TRBV7-3 with TRBJ2-1; 11 nucleotides agree with TRBD2. Germline V gene lookup returns CDR1 SGHTA and CDR2 FQGTGA. V was clipped by 5 bases and J by 8 bases; unmatched bases: 8. The CDR3 is 15 amino acids. This chain's CDR3 is CASSPTSGRNDEQFF. As DNA, the CDR3 is TGTGCCAGCAGCCCAACTAGCGGGAGAAACGATGAGCAGTTCTTC.